Below, 27 T cell receptor beta chains from the same sample are listed, as sequenced in a study of blood T cell repertoires in COVID-19. Libraries were prepared by immunoSEQ multiplex PCR; TCRdb keeps only in-frame clonotypes and omits some of them. This table has 130,000 or so clones, around 89% appearing once. The sample consisted of peripheral blood. Every receptor here comes from a man in his sixties with COVID-19, enrolled during active disease.

CDR3 residues: CASSVDRANTGELFF. The CDR3 DNA is TGTGCCAGCAGTGTGGACAGGGCCAACACCGGGGAGCTGTTTTTT. The chain recombines TRBV2 with TRBJ2-2, with 8 bases aligning to TRBD1. The CDR3 has 15 residues. V was clipped by 4 bases and J by 2 bases; unmatched bases: 3. CDR1 SNHLY and CDR2 FYNNEI come from the germline V gene.

This sequence joins TRBV2 and TRBJ2-7; 10 nucleotides line up with TRBD2. The length of the CDR3 is 15 residues. The germline V gene encodes CDR1 SNHLY and CDR2 FYNNEI. The V gene end was trimmed by 3 bases and the J gene end by 2 bases; junction bases not matched to a gene: 4. The CDR3 region is CASSEERGGPYEQYF. DNA for the CDR3: TGTGCCAGCAGTGAGGAGCGGGGGGGCCCCTACGAGCAGTACTTC.

This clone occurred once. The rearrangement links TRBV19 to TRBJ1-1; D is uncertain. V lost 2 bases and J lost 3, with 16 bases in between. Per germline, CDR1 LNHDA and CDR2 SQIVND (reference sequence). The CDR3 has 16 residues. The CDR3 DNA reads as TGTGCCAGTAGTATACTGGAGGGAACACGGTACACTGAAGCTTTCTTT. Translation: CASSILEGTRYTEAFF.

Turning to this clone: Other DNA variants within this sample encode the same CDR3. This chain joins TRBV18 and TRBJ1-2, with TRBD1 as a possible D gene (6 bases). The CDR3 runs 13 residues. Germline lookup yields CDR1 KGHSH and CDR2 LQKENI. V was trimmed by 2 bases and J by 5 bases, leaving 9 bases between them. The CDR3 sequence is CASSPAGAYGYTF. Here the CDR3 DNA reads TGTGCCAGCTCACCAGCGGGGGCGTATGGCTACACCTTC.

The chain uses TRBV5-1 and TRBJ2-2; TRBD1 agrees at 7 bases. The length of the CDR3 is 13 residues. The V gene end was trimmed by 6 bases and the J gene end by 6 bases; junction bases not matched to a gene: 5. Germline assignment: CDR1 SGHRS and CDR2 YFSETQ. Here the CDR3 reads CASTDRDPGELFF. The CDR3 coding sequence is TGCGCCAGCACCGACAGGGATCCCGGGGAGCTGTTTTTT. Filled out from reference TRBV5-1 and TRBJ2-2, the complete variable domain reads KAGVTQTPRYLIKTRGQQVTLSCSPISGHRSVSWYQQTPGQGLQFLFEYFSETQRNKGNFPGRFSGRQFSNSRSEMNVSTLELGDSALYLCASTDRDPGELFFGEGSRLTVL.

The genes are TRBV30 and TRBJ2-1, with TRBD2 matching 7 bases. CDR1 is GTSNPN and CDR2 is SVGIG in the germline V gene (reference sequence). CDR3 length equals 14 residues. V was clipped by 3 bases and J by 3 bases; unmatched bases: 5. The CDR3 DNA follows: TGTGCCTGGAGGCAAGCGGGGAGCTACAATGAGCAGTTCTTC. Amino acids: CAWRQAGSYNEQFF.

This clone showed up just once. The CDR3 sequence is CASSRDRSLGNTIYF. CDR3 coding DNA: TGTGCCAGCAGCCGGGACAGGAGTCTGGGAAACACCATATATTTT. The J gene is TRBJ1-3, the V gene TRBV6-5, with 8 bases that match TRBD1. CDR1 and CDR2 (germline): MNHEY, SVGAGI. CDR3 size: 15 residues. V shed 6 bases, J shed 4 bases, and the junction held 8 bases outside the gene matches.

This clone came up once. This chain links TRBV7-8 with TRBJ1-4; no firm D call. Germline CDR1 and CDR2: SGHVS and FQNEAQ. The CDR3 has 17 amino acids. V lost 2 bases, J lost 7 bases, and 20 bases lay in between. The CDR3 region is CASSLIRVLHSGEKLFF. The CDR3 bases are TGTGCCAGCAGCTTAATCCGGGTCCTGCACTCGGGTGAAAAACTGTTTTTT.

The chain uses TRBV30 and TRBJ1-4; D may be TRBD1 (5 bases). The CDR3 has 12 amino acids. Between the trimmed V and J ends, which lost 8 bases and 3 bases, there was a span of 10 bases. Germline V lookup: CDR1 GTSNPN, CDR2 SVGIG (reference sequence). The CDR3 nucleotides read TGTGCCCGACAGTCGGCTAATGAAAAACTGTTTTTT. Protein product: CARQSANEKLFF.

The sample holds a few counts of this clone. This sequence joins TRBV2 and TRBJ1-5; D is ambiguous. The CDR3 loop spans 18 amino acids. Looked up from germline, CDR1 is SNHLY and CDR2 is FYNNEI. Trimming shortened V by 0 bases and J by 3 bases, and 18 bases separated the two germline ends. This CDR3 is CASSEAPLWSGYNQPQHF. The CDR3 coding sequence is TGTGCCAGCAGTGAAGCGCCCCTCTGGTCCGGGTACAATCAGCCCCAGCATTTT.

The V gene is TRBV6-6, the J gene TRBJ2-3; D is unclear. V was cut by 4 bases and J by 6 bases, with 8 bases left in between. Germline CDR1 and CDR2: MNHNY and SVGAGI (reference sequence). This CDR3 comprises 12 residues. The CDR3: CASSFPPDTQYF. Written as DNA, the CDR3 is TGTGCCAGCAGTTTCCCTCCGGATACGCAGTATTTT.

This clone occurred a few times. The chain combines TRBV5-1 with TRBJ1-2; the match to TRBD1 covers 7 bases. V was clipped by 4 bases and J by 0 bases; unmatched bases: 9. Germline V CDR1 and CDR2: SGHRS, YFSETQ. CDR3 length: 16 residues. CDR3 DNA: TGCGCCAGCAGCCGGGCGTCCGGGACAGCTAACTATGGCTACACCTTC. Translating it yields CASSRASGTANYGYTF.

This clone was found once. This chain connects TRBV30 to TRBJ1-3; no firm D call. Trimming shortened V by 1 base and J by 2 bases, and 18 bases separated the two germline ends. Looked up from germline, CDR1 is GTSNPN and CDR2 is SVGIG (reference sequence). The CDR3 sequence is 17 residues long. CDR3 nucleotide sequence: TGTGCCTGGAGTGCCCTATTGGGGAGTTTCGCTGGAAACACCATATATTTT. Its protein product is CAWSALLGSFAGNTIYF.

V and J are TRBV5-8 and TRBJ1-6; D gene uncertain. V was trimmed by 6 bases and J by 10 bases, leaving 14 bases between them. The CDR3 is made up of 13 amino acids. Germline V gives CDR1 SGHTS, CDR2 YDEGEE. The CDR3 DNA sequence: TGTGCCAGCATTAGAGGTTTAGACTCACCCCTCCACTTT. It yields the protein CASIRGLDSPLHF.

The chain uses TRBV9 and TRBJ1-3, with 10 bases identical to TRBD1. CDR1 is SGDLS, CDR2 YYNGEE, per germline. The CDR3 runs 16 residues. After removal of 3 bases from V and 0 bases from J, the junction contained 3 bases not matched to a gene. The CDR3 DNA reads as TGTGCCAGCAGCGGGGGACAGGGGAACTCTGGAAACACCATATATTTT. Its protein product is CASSGGQGNSGNTIYF.

This chain links TRBV6-1 with TRBJ2-7; tentatively, D is TRBD1 (5 bases). Between the trimmed V and J ends, which lost 2 bases and 1 base, there was a span of 12 bases. The CDR3 runs 15 residues. Germline V lookup: CDR1 MNHNS, CDR2 SASEGT. CDR3 sequence reads: CASSETGQGSYEQYF. The CDR3 nucleotides are TGTGCCAGCAGTGAAACCGGGCAGGGTTCCTACGAGCAGTACTTC.

This clone has a handful of counts. This rearrangement joins TRBV19 to TRBJ1-2; tentatively, D is TRBD1 (6 bases). Germline V lookup: CDR1 LNHDA, CDR2 SQIVND (reference sequence). V was pared by 7 bases and J by 4 bases, with 7 bases between. The CDR3 totals 11 residues. For the CDR3, the DNA is TGTGCCAGTATGGGGGCCTATGGCTACACCTTC. Protein product: CASMGAYGYTF.

This chain links TRBV5-4 with TRBJ2-7; a weak D match, TRBD2 (6 bases). V gave up 4 bases and J gave up 0 bases, with 14 bases separating them. The CDR3 has 15 residues. Germline lookup yields CDR1 SGHNT and CDR2 YYREEE (reference sequence). CDR3 sequence reads: CASSHGGISSYEQYF. The CDR3 DNA reads as TGTGCCAGCAGCCATGGAGGGATCAGCTCCTACGAGCAGTACTTC.

The chain uses TRBV2 and TRBJ1-4, with 9 bases matching TRBD1. Germline-derived CDR1 and CDR2 are SNHLY and FYNNEI. Losses at the gene ends were 7 bases for V and 5 bases for J; bases not matched to a gene: 17. The CDR3 contains 18 residues. The CDR3 reads CASTEQGAFRTRNEKLFF. CDR3 in DNA: TGTGCCAGCACCGAACAGGGGGCCTTCAGAACCCGAAATGAAAAACTGTTTTTT.

This chain joins TRBV4-1 and TRBJ1-2; D gene uncertain. Germline V gives CDR1 MGHRA, CDR2 YSYEKL. The CDR3 totals 14 residues. V dropped 1 base and J dropped 4 bases, with 10 bases sitting between them. CDR3 sequence: CASSQAEGIYGYTF. CDR3 bases: TGCGCCAGCAGCCAAGCCGAGGGAATCTATGGCTACACCTTC.

The V gene is TRBV19, the J gene TRBJ2-7; tentative D call: TRBD1 (5 bases). Germline CDR1 and CDR2: LNHDA and SQIVND (reference sequence). V was clipped by 4 bases and J by 2 bases, with 15 bases between them. CDR3 length: 15 residues. CDR3 sequence: CASSTGQLRAYEQYF. The CDR3 nucleotides are TGTGCCAGTAGTACCGGACAACTACGAGCCTACGAGCAGTACTTC.

The J gene is TRBJ2-2, the V gene TRBV27; 9 bases line up with TRBD1. Germline lookup yields CDR1 MNHEY and CDR2 SMNVEV (reference sequence). V was clipped by 6 bases and J by 6 bases; unmatched bases: 8. This CDR3 has 15 amino acids. The CDR3, as DNA: TGTGCCAGCAGGATGGACAGGGGAAAAGCCGGGGAGCTGTTTTTT. Translating gives CASRMDRGKAGELFF.

V usage is TRBV27 and J usage is TRBJ1-4, with D tentatively TRBD1 (5 bases). CDR1 and CDR2 from the germline V gene are MNHEY and SMNVEV (reference sequence). CDR3 length: 15 amino acids. V lost 3 bases and J 4 bases, leaving 12 bases between the germline ends. The CDR3: CASSLFGGGNEKLFF. DNA of the CDR3: TGTGCCAGCAGTTTGTTTGGGGGAGGTAATGAAAAACTGTTTTTT. Together with reference TRBV27 and TRBJ1-4, the CDR3 gives the full variable domain: EAQVTQNPRYLITVTGKKLTVTCSQNMNHEYMSWYRQDPGLGLRQIYYSMNVEVTDKGDVPEGYKVSRKEKRNFPLILESPSPNQTSLYFCASSLFGGGNEKLFFGSGTQLSVL.

The V call is TRBV7-9, the J call TRBJ1-5; unclear D gene. CDR1 is SEHNR and CDR2 is FQNEAQ in the germline V gene (reference sequence). The ends were cut back, 1 base at V and 7 bases at J, with 11 bases in the middle. The CDR3 runs to 14 residues. The CDR3 region has the DNA TGTGCCAGCAGCTTAGAGAGGGTTGGCCAGCCCCAGCATTTT. It encodes CASSLERVGQPQHF.

There are a few counts of this clone. The chain's CDR3 is CASSQDRSNEKLFF. The DNA of the CDR3 is TGTGCCAGCAGCCAGGACAGGTCTAATGAAAAACTGTTTTTT. This chain joins TRBV3-1 (or the pseudogene TRBV3-2) and TRBJ1-4, with 7 bases lining up with TRBD1. The CDR3 consists of 14 residues. V gave up 3 bases and J gave up 3 bases; unmatched junction bases: 1. Per germline, CDR1 LGHDT and CDR2 YNNKEL (reference sequence).

The chain carries TRBV11-2 and TRBJ2-7; 7 positions agree with TRBD1. This CDR3 is built from 14 residues. CDR1 is SGHAT, CDR2 FQNNGV, per germline. J was trimmed by 7 bases and V by 5 bases; bases with no gene match: 11. The chain's CDR3 is CASSQPPTGREQYF. The CDR3 nucleotides read TGTGCCAGCAGCCAACCCCCGACAGGGCGGGAGCAGTACTTC.

The V gene is TRBV10-3, the J gene TRBJ2-2, with a weak D call TRBD1 (5 bases). V was trimmed by 3 bases and J by 7 bases, leaving 18 bases between them. Germline values: CDR1 ENHRY, CDR2 SYGVKD. The CDR3 totals 16 residues. The CDR3: CAISDLQGSRNGELFF. CDR3 DNA sequence: TGTGCCATCAGTGATCTGCAGGGTAGTAGGAACGGGGAGCTGTTTTTT.